This TCR beta chain comes out of a study of blood T cell repertoires in COVID-19. In the study overall: Sources were T cells, B-cell-depleted T cells, or PBMCs; the material itself was cDNA or gDNA.

Those enrolled, adults aged about 18 to 89 years, came from roughly 23 US areas. In assigning cohorts, the study relied on participant-reported clinical history. This CDR3 contains 15 residues. The V and J ends lost 3 bases and 6 bases, in that order; junction bases with no gene match: 5. Germline-derived CDR1 and CDR2 are SGHVS and FQNEAQ. Data came from immunoSEQ multiplex PCR; TCRdb stores just in-frame clones and leaves some out. Of about 220,000 clones in the sample, more than 80% were seen once. Sequencing used PBMCs or T cells enriched from blood (not recorded which). This chain joins TRBV7-8 and TRBJ2-7, with TRBD2 identical over 13 bases. This receptor was obtained from a woman between 40 and 55 years old with acute COVID-19. CDR3 sequence (DNA): TGTGCCAGCAGCTTCTGGACTAGCGGGGGATCCGAGCAGTACTTC. It yields the protein CASSFWTSGGSEQYF.